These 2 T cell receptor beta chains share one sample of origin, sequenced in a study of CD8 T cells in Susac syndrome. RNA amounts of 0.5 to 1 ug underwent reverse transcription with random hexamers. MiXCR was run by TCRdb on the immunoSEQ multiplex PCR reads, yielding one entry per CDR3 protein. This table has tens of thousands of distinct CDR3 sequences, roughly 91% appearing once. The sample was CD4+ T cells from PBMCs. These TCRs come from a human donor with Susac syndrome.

The CDR3 coding sequence is TGTGCCAGCTCACCACCAGGGACAGGAAGCTTTTATGGCTACACCTTC. It codes for CASSPPGTGSFYGYTF. The V and J genes are TRBV18 and TRBJ1-2, with TRBD1 matching 8 bases. CDR1 KGHSH and CDR2 LQKENI come from the germline V gene. J gave up 5 bases and V 0 bases, and 8 bases lay outside the gene matches. This CDR3 has 16 residues.

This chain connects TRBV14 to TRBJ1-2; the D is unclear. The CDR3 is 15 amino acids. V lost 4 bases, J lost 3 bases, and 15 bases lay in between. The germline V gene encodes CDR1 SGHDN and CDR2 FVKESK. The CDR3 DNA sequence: TGTGCCAGCAGCCTAGCCCGAGGGCTGGACTATGGCTACACCTTC. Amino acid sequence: CASSLARGLDYGYTF.